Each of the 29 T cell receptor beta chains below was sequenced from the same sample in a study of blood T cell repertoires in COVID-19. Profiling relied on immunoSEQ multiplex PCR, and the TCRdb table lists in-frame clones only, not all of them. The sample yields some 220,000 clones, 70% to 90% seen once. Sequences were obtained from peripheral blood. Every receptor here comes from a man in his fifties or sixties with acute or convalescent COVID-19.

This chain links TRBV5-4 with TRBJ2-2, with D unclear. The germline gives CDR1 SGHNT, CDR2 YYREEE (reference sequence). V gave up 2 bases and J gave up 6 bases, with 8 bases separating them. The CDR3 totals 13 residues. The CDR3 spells CASSFGFAGELFF. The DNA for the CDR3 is TGTGCCAGCAGCTTCGGTTTCGCCGGGGAGCTGTTTTTT.

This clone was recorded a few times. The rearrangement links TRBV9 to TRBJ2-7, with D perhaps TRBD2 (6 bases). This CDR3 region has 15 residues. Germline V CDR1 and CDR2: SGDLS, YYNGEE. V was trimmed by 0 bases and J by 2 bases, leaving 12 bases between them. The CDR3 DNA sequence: TGTGCCAGCAGCGTAGGGGGGGAATTCACCTACGAGCAGTACTTC. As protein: CASSVGGEFTYEQYF. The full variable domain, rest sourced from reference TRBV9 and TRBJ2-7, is DSGVTQTPKHLITATGQRVTLRCSPRSGDLSVYWYQQSLDQGLQFLIQYYNGEERAKGNILERFSAQQFPDLHSELNLSSLELGDSALYFCASSVGGEFTYEQYFGPGTRLTVT.

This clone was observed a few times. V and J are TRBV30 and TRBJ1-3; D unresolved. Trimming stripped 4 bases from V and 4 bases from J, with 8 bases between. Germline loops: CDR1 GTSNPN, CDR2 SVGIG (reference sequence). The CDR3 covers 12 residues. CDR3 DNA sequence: TGTGCCTGGATTACAGACGGAAACACCATATATTTT. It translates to CAWITDGNTIYF.

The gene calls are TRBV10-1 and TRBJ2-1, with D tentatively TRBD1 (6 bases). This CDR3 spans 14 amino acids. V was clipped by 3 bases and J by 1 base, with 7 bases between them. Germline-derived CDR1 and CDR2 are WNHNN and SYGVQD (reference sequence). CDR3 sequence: CASSDRGSYNEQFF. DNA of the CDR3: TGCGCCAGCAGTGACAGGGGTTCCTACAATGAGCAGTTCTTC.

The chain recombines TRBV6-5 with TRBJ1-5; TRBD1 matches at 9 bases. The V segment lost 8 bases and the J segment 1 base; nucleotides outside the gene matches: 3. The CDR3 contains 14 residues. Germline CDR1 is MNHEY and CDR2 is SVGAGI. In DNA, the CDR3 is TGTGCCAGCGGAGACAGGGGGAGCAATCAGCCCCAGCATTTT. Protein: CASGDRGSNQPQHF.

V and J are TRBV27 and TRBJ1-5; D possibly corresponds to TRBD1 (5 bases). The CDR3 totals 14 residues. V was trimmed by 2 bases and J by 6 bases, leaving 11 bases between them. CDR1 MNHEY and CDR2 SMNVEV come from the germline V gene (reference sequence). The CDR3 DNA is TGTGCCAGCAGTTTACTTCAGGGCTCTCAGCCCCAGCATTTT. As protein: CASSLLQGSQPQHF.

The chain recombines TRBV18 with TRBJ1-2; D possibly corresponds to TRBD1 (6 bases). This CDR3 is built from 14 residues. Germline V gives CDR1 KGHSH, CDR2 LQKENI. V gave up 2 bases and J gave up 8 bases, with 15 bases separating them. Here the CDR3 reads CASSPAQGHTGYTF. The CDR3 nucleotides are TGTGCCAGCTCACCAGCGCAGGGGCACACGGGCTACACCTTC.

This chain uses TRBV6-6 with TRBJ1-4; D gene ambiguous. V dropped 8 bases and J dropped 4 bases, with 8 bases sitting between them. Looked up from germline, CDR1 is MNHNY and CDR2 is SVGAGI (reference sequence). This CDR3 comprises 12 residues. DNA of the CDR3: TGTGCCAGCCGCCTACTTAATGAAAAACTGTTTTTT. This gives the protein CASRLLNEKLFF.

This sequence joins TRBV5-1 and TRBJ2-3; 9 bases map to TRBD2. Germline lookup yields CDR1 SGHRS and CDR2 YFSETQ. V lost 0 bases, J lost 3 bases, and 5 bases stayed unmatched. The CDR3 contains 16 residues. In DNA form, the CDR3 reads TGCGCCAGCAGCTTGGCCAGCGGGGGGCCGACAGATACGCAGTATTTT. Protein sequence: CASSLASGGPTDTQYF.

Here the CDR3 DNA reads TGTGCCAGCAGTCGGGGGGACAGGGGGCGATCTGAAGCTTTCTTT. Translating gives CASSRGDRGRSEAFF. The chain is built from TRBV28 and TRBJ1-1; the match to TRBD1 covers 12 bases. With 5 bases clipped from V and 6 bases from J, the junction kept 7 bases outside the gene matches. CDR1 and CDR2 (germline): MDHEN, SYDVKM. This CDR3 is 15 amino acids long.

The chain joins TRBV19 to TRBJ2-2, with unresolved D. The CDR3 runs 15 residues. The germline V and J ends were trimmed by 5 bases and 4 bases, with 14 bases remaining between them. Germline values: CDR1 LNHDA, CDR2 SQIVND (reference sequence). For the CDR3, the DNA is TGTGCCAGTAGTCAACAGCTACTTGGCACCGGGGAGCTGTTTTTT. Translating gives CASSQQLLGTGELFF.

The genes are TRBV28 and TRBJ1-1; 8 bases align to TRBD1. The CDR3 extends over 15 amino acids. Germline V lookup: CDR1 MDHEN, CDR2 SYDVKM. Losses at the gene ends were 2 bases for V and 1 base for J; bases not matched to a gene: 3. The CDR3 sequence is CASSLTTGGNTEAFF. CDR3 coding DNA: TGTGCCAGCAGTTTAACTACAGGGGGGAACACTGAAGCTTTCTTT.

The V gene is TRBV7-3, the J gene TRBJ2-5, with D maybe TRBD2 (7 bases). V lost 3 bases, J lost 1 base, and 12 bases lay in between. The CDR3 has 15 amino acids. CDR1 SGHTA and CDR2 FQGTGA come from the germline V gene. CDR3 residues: CASSLIAGAQETQYF. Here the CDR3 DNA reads TGTGCCAGCAGCTTGATCGCGGGGGCCCAAGAGACCCAGTACTTC. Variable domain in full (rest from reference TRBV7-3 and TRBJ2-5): GAGVSQTPSNKVTEKGKYVELRCDPISGHTALYWYRQSLGQGPEFLIYFQGTGAADDSGLPNDRFFAVRPEGSVSTLKIQRTERGDSAVYLCASSLIAGAQETQYFGPGTRLLVL.

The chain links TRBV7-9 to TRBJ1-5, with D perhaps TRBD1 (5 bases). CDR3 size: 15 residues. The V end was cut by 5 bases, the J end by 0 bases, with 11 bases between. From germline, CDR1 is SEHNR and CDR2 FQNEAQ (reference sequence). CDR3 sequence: CASSHFRDSNQPQHF. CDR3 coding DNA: TGTGCCAGCAGCCACTTCAGGGATAGCAATCAGCCCCAGCATTTT. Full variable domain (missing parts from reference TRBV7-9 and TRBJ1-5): DTGVSQNPRHKITKRGQNVTFRCDPISEHNRLYWYRQTLGQGPEFLTYFQNEAQLEKSRLLSDRFSAERPKGSFSTLEIQRTEQGDSAMYLCASSHFRDSNQPQHFGDGTRLSIL.

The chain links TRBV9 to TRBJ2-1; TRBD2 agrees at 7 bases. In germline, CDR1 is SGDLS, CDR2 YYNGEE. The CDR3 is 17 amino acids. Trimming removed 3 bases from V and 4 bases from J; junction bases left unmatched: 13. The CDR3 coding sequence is TGTGCCAGCAGCGAGCCCCTGGGGGGGGAGGGATACAATGAGCAGTTCTTC. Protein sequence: CASSEPLGGEGYNEQFF. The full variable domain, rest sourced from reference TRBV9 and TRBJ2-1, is DSGVTQTPKHLITATGQRVTLRCSPRSGDLSVYWYQQSLDQGLQFLIQYYNGEERAKGNILERFSAQQFPDLHSELNLSSLELGDSALYFCASSEPLGGEGYNEQFFGPGTRLTVL.

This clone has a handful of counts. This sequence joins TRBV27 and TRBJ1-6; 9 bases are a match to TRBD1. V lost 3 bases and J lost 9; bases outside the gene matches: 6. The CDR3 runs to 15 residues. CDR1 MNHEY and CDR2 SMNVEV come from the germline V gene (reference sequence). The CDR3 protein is CASSFVGQGTSPLHF. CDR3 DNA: TGTGCCAGCAGTTTTGTGGGACAGGGTACTTCACCCCTCCACTTT.

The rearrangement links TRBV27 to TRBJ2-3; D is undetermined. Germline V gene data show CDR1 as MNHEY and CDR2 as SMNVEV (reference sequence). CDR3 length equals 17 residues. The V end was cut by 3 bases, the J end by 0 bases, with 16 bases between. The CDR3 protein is CASSFRRVRTSTDTQYF. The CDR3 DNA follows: TGTGCCAGCAGTTTTCGTCGGGTCAGAACTAGCACAGATACGCAGTATTTT.

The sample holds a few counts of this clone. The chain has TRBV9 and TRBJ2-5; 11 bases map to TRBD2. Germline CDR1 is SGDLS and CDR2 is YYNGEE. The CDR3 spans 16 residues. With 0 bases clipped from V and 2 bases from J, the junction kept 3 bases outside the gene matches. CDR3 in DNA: TGTGCCAGCAGCGTAGCCCCTAGCGGGGGGCAAGAGACCCAGTACTTC. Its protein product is CASSVAPSGGQETQYF.

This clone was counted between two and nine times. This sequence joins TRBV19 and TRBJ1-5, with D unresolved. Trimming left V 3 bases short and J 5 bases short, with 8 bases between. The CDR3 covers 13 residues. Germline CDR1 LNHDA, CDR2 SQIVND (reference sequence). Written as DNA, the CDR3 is TGTGCCAGTAGTATGGAGGGTTATCAGCCCCAGCATTTT. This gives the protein CASSMEGYQPQHF.

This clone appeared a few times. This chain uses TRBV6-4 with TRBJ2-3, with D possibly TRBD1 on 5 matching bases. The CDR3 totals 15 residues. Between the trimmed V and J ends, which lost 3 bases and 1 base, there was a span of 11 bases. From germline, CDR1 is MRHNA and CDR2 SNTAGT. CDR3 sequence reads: CASSEQALRTDTQYF. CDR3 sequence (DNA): TGTGCCAGCAGTGAACAGGCCCTCCGCACAGATACGCAGTATTTT.

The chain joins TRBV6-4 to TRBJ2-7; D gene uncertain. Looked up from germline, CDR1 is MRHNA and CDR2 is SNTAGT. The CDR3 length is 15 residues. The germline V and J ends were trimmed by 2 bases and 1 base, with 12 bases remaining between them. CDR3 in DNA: TGTGCCAGCAGTGACCCCGGTGTTGCTTCCTACGAGCAGTACTTC. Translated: CASSDPGVASYEQYF.

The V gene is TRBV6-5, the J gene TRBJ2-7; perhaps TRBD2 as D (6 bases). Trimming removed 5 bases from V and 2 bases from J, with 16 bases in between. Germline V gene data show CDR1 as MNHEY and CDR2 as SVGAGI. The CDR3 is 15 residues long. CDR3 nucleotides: TGTGCCAGCAGTACGGGTAGCGGCAGTACCTACGAGCAGTACTTC. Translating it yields CASSTGSGSTYEQYF.

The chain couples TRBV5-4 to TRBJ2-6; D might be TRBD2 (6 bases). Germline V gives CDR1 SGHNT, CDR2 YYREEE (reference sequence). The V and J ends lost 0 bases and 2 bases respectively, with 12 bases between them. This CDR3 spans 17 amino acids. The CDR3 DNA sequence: TGTGCCAGCAGCTTGGGGGGGGAACCGACTGGGGCCAACGTCCTGACTTTC. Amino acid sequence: CASSLGGEPTGANVLTF.

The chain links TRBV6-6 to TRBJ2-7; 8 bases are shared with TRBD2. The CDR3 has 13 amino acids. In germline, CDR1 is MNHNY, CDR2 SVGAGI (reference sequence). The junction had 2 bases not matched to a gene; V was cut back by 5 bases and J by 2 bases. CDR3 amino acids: CASSSGGTYEQYF. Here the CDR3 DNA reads TGTGCCAGCAGTAGCGGGGGAACCTACGAGCAGTACTTC.

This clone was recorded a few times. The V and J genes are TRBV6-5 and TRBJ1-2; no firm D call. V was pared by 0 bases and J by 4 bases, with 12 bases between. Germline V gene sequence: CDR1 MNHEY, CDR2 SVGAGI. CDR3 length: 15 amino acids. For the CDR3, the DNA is TGTGCCAGCAGTTACTCGTACAGACACTTCTATGGCTACACCTTC. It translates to CASSYSYRHFYGYTF.

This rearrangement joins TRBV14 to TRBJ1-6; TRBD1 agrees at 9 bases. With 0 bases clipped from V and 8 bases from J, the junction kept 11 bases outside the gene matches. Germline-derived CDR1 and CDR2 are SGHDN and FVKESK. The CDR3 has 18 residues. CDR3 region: CASSQDLSKTGGYSPLHF. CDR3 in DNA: TGTGCCAGCAGCCAAGACCTCAGTAAGACAGGGGGATATTCACCCCTCCACTTT.

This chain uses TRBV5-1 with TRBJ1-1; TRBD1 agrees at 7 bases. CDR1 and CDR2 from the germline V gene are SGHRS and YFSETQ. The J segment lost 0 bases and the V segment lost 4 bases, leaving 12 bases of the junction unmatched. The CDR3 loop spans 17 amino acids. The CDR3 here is CASSPRTGTIMNTEAFF. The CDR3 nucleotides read TGCGCCAGCAGCCCTAGGACAGGAACAATCATGAACACTGAAGCTTTCTTT.

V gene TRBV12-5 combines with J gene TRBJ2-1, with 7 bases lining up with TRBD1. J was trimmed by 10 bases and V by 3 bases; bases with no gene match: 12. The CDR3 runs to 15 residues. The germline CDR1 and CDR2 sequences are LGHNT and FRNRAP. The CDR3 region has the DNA TGTGCTAGTGGTTTCTCGTCAGGGGGAACAATCGAGCAGTTCTTC. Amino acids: CASGFSSGGTIEQFF.

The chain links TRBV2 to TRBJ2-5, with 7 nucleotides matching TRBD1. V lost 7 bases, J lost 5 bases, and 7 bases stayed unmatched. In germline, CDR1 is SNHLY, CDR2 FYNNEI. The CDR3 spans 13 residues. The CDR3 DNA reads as TGTGCCAGCAAAACAGGGGTATGGGAGACCCAGTACTTC. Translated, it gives CASKTGVWETQYF. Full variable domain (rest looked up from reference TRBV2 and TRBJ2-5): EPEVTQTPSHQVTQMGQEVILRCVPISNHLYFYWYRQILGQKVEFLVSFYNNEISEKSEIFDDQFSVERPDGSNFTLKIRSTKLEDSAMYFCASKTGVWETQYFGPGTRLLVL.